This T cell receptor (beta chain) appears in the sequencing data of a study of regulatory T cells in long-lasting Graves disease. Trimming took off 1 base at V and 0 bases at J, with 20 bases between the two ends. Germline CDR1 reads SGHKS; CDR2 reads YYEKEE (reference sequence). This CDR3 region has 18 residues. The authors built TCR beta libraries using iRepertoire HTBI primers and Arm-PCR of CDR3 regions. TCRdb fed the multiplex PCR reads into MiXCR, producing one record per CDR3 protein. The repertoire consists of about 420,000 distinct CDR3 sequences, with around 15% occurring once and the leading ten covering roughly 23%. Indicated time point: newly diagnosed GD, antithyroid drugs for less than 3 months. RNA from PBMCs was the source of the TCR library. This clonotype was seen more than once but under ten times. This sample also belongs to another study, concerning T cells in Graves' hyperthyroidism and ophthalmopathy. That paper adds: Blood also contained most expanded thyroid clonotypes above 0.001.

Sample: peripheral blood mononuclear cells (PBMCs), taken at new diagnosis, from a patient treated with antithyroid drugs. The chain joins TRBV5-5 to TRBJ2-7, with D uncertain. This clonotype was sampled from a woman aged 18 to 35 with Graves disease. CDR3: CASSLFRVDRSSSYEQYF. DNA for the CDR3: TGTGCCAGCAGCTTGTTTAGGGTCGATCGATCCTCCTCCTACGAGCAGTACTTC.